The 19 T cell receptor beta chains listed next were all sequenced from one sample in a study of blood T cell repertoires in COVID-19. Produced via immunoSEQ multiplex PCR; TCRdb's table is partial and in-frame only. The table shows fewer than 350,000 clones, with roughly 89% occurring only once. Sequencing used PBMCs or T cells enriched from blood (not recorded which). Receptors originate from a man between 60 and 75 years old who had recovered from COVID-19.

This chain joins TRBV12-5 and TRBJ1-2, with D perhaps TRBD1 (6 bases). V shed 2 bases and J shed 4 bases, with 11 bases lying between them. CDR3 length: 14 amino acids. Germline V lookup: CDR1 LGHNT, CDR2 FRNRAP. CDR3 protein: CASGLQGLLYGYTF. CDR3 bases: TGTGCTAGTGGTTTGCAGGGGCTCCTCTATGGCTACACCTTC. Supplemented by reference TRBV12-5 and TRBJ1-2, the full variable domain reads DARVTQTPRHKVTEMGQEVTMRCQPILGHNTVFWYRQTMMQGLELLAYFRNRAPLDDSGMPKDRFSAEMPDATLATLKIQPSEPRDSAVYFCASGLQGLLYGYTFGSGTRLTVV.

The chain carries TRBV24-1 and TRBJ2-2, with 9 bases matching TRBD1. With V trimmed by 9 bases and J by 0 bases, 4 bases remained unmatched. Germline V gene lookup returns CDR1 KGHDR and CDR2 SFDVKD. There are 15 residues in the CDR3. This CDR3 is CATGGQGSNTGELFF. CDR3 in DNA: TGTGCCACCGGGGGACAGGGATCGAACACCGGGGAGCTGTTTTTT.

This clone came up once. The chain employs TRBV18 and TRBJ2-1, with TRBD2 identical over 10 bases. The CDR3 has 20 residues. With 3 bases clipped from V and 6 bases from J, the junction kept 20 bases outside the gene matches. CDR1 KGHSH and CDR2 LQKENI come from the germline V gene. The CDR3 reads CASSPYPSPTSGPRINEQFF. In DNA form, the CDR3 reads TGTGCCAGCTCACCCTACCCATCCCCGACTAGCGGGCCGCGTATCAATGAGCAGTTCTTC.

The gene calls are TRBV27 and TRBJ2-1; 8 bases match TRBD2. Trimming at V came to 7 bases and at J to 4 bases, leaving 15 bases not matched to a gene. Germline V gene data show CDR1 as MNHEY and CDR2 as SMNVEV (reference sequence). There are 17 residues in the CDR3. The CDR3, as DNA: TGTGCCAGCACTAATCTTATCGGGAGGGCCTCATACAATGAGCAGTTCTTC. It specifies CASTNLIGRASYNEQFF.

This rearrangement joins TRBV9 to TRBJ1-5; D is uncertain. The V end lost 0 bases, the J end lost 3 bases, and 10 bases lay between the germline ends. The CDR3 is made up of 15 amino acids. The germline CDR1 and CDR2 sequences are SGDLS and YYNGEE. The CDR3 bases are TGTGCCAGCAGCGTAGAGGGAGGGTACAATCAGCCCCAGCATTTT. Its protein product is CASSVEGGYNQPQHF.

The gene calls are TRBV9 and TRBJ2-1; TRBD2 is a possible D gene (5 bases). The CDR3 consists of 13 residues. V lost 4 bases, J lost 4 bases, and 9 bases lay in between. Germline V gene lookup returns CDR1 SGDLS and CDR2 YYNGEE. CDR3 DNA: TGTGCCAGCAGCTCCACTAGTTACAATGAGCAGTTCTTC. It encodes CASSSTSYNEQFF.

The rearrangement uses TRBV3-1 (or the pseudogene TRBV3-2) and TRBJ2-7, with 10 bases fitting TRBD2. This CDR3 spans 15 amino acids. J gave up 6 bases and V 3 bases, and 8 bases lay outside the gene matches. The germline CDR1 and CDR2 sequences are LGHDT and YNNKEL (reference sequence). The CDR3 reads CASSQRPSGSGEQYF. Written as DNA, the CDR3 is TGTGCCAGCAGCCAGAGGCCTAGCGGGAGTGGCGAGCAGTACTTC.

This clone occurred once. This chain links TRBV19 with TRBJ2-7; 12 positions agree with TRBD2. V trimming: 11 bases; J trimming: 0 bases; junction bases outside the gene matches: 17. The CDR3 has 18 amino acids. Germline V gene sequence: CDR1 LNHDA, CDR2 SQIVND (reference sequence). The DNA of the CDR3 is TGTGCCTCAACTGCAGAAGGGACTAGCGGGTCTCGCTCCTACGAGCAGTACTTC. It encodes CASTAEGTSGSRSYEQYF.

The gene calls are TRBV30 and TRBJ1-4; D is possibly TRBD1 (6 bases). The CDR3 is made up of 15 amino acids. CDR1 is GTSNPN and CDR2 is SVGIG in the germline V gene (reference sequence). V was clipped by 5 bases and J by 8 bases, with 21 bases between them. CDR3 region: CAWARFRGGEEKLFF. Written as DNA, the CDR3 is TGTGCCTGGGCCCGGTTTAGGGGGGGTGAAGAAAAACTGTTTTTT.

Details on this clone: This sample includes further DNA sequences coding for the same CDR3. The gene calls are TRBV27 and TRBJ1-5; 7 nucleotides agree with TRBD1. Losses at the gene ends were 4 bases for V and 2 bases for J; bases not matched to a gene: 2. The CDR3 runs to 14 residues. Germline V CDR1 and CDR2: MNHEY, SMNVEV (reference sequence). The CDR3 loop reads CASSYRGGNQPQHF. In DNA form, the CDR3 reads TGTGCCAGCAGTTACAGGGGAGGCAATCAGCCCCAGCATTTT.

CDR3 DNA sequence: TGTGCCAGCAGCCAAGATCGACTAGCGGGAAAAGAGACCCAGTACTTC. This translates into CASSQDRLAGKETQYF. The rearrangement joins TRBV3-1 (or the pseudogene TRBV3-2) to TRBJ2-5; 11 bases match TRBD2. The CDR3 totals 16 residues. CDR1 is LGHDT, CDR2 YNNKEL, per germline (reference sequence). With 0 bases clipped from V and 3 bases from J, the junction kept 3 bases outside the gene matches.

The chain employs TRBV7-9 and TRBJ2-2, with TRBD1 identical over 8 bases. The germline gives CDR1 SEHNR, CDR2 FQNEAQ (reference sequence). The CDR3 runs 15 residues. With 4 bases clipped from V and 4 bases from J, the junction kept 5 bases outside the gene matches. CDR3 nucleotide sequence: TGTGCCAGCAGCTCACGGACAGGGTTCACCGGGGAGCTGTTTTTT. Its translation is CASSSRTGFTGELFF.

The J gene is TRBJ2-7, the V gene TRBV5-1; D is possibly TRBD2 (5 bases). V lost 0 bases and J 7 bases, leaving 11 bases between the germline ends. This CDR3 region has 13 residues. Germline-derived CDR1 and CDR2 are SGHRS and YFSETQ. CDR3 in amino acids: CASSLGGLAEQYF. The CDR3 coding sequence is TGCGCCAGCAGCTTGGGGGGTTTAGCGGAGCAGTACTTC.

The genes are TRBV5-4 and TRBJ2-7, with TRBD2 identical over 9 bases. CDR1 is SGHNT and CDR2 is YYREEE in the germline V gene (reference sequence). V gave up 4 bases and J gave up 0 bases; unmatched junction bases: 5. The length of the CDR3 is 15 residues. The CDR3 region is CASSTPSGTSYEQYF. The DNA for the CDR3 is TGTGCCAGCAGCACCCCTAGCGGGACCTCCTACGAGCAGTACTTC.

This clone was seen repeatedly, ten times or more. The CDR3 DNA follows: TGCGCCAGCATTCGACCGGGACTAGCGGGAGCCCCCCACGAGCAGTACTTC. It specifies CASIRPGLAGAPHEQYF. The chain couples TRBV10-1 to TRBJ2-7, with 14 bases fitting TRBD2. This CDR3 is 17 amino acids long. J lost 5 bases, V lost 7 bases, and 13 bases had no gene match. Germline lookup yields CDR1 WNHNN and CDR2 SYGVQD (reference sequence).

The J gene is TRBJ2-5, the V gene TRBV24-1; 7 nucleotides align to TRBD1. Trimming cost V 7 bases and J 4 bases; bases outside gene matches: 8. From germline, CDR1 is KGHDR and CDR2 SFDVKD. This CDR3 is built from 14 residues. CDR3 in amino acids: CATSPPGQRETQYF. The CDR3 coding sequence is TGTGCCACCAGCCCGCCGGGACAGAGAGAGACCCAGTACTTC.

The rearrangement uses TRBV6-5 and TRBJ2-1, with D tentatively TRBD2 (6 bases). CDR1 is MNHEY, CDR2 SVGAGI, per germline. The CDR3 is 15 amino acids. The germline V and J ends were trimmed by 7 bases and 3 bases, with 16 bases remaining between them. The CDR3 region has the DNA TGTGCCAGCACCAACAGAGGGCGGGACTACAATGAGCAGTTCTTC. The encoded protein is CASTNRGRDYNEQFF.

This chain links TRBV28 with TRBJ2-7; D perhaps matches TRBD2 (5 bases). CDR1 and CDR2 (germline): MDHEN, SYDVKM. The CDR3 totals 16 residues. V lost 6 bases to trimming and J lost 0 bases, with 18 bases between them. CDR3: CASSRPGGGSSYEQYF. The CDR3 DNA reads as TGTGCCAGCAGCCGACCAGGAGGTGGAAGCTCCTACGAGCAGTACTTC.

This clone was seen only once. The chain is built from TRBV5-1 and TRBJ2-7; 8 nucleotides agree with TRBD1. V was clipped by 3 bases and J by 1 base; unmatched bases: 6. Germline V gene lookup returns CDR1 SGHRS and CDR2 YFSETQ. The CDR3 has 15 amino acids. For the CDR3, the DNA is TGCGCCAGCAGCTACACAGGGGGAGGTTCCTACGAGCAGTACTTC. Translating it yields CASSYTGGGSYEQYF.